This passage covers 19 T cell receptor beta chains from one sample sequenced in a study of read filtering for tumor transcriptome and immune sequencing. The library was built from 400 to 500 ng RNA with molecular barcoded adaptors for alpha/delta and beta/gamma chains. TCRdb fed the reads into MiXCR, producing one record per CDR3 protein. The sample carries 50,000 or so distinct CDR3 sequences, roughly a fifth recorded once. Sequencing was done on a sample of a population of CD138-negative cells sorted from bone marrow. The receptors here all came from a donor at least 40 years old with multiple myeloma.

This clonotype was seen at least ten times. V usage is TRBV15 and J usage is TRBJ2-3; D uncertain. This CDR3 spans 13 amino acids. Trimming took 3 bases from V and 2 from J, leaving 6 bases between them. Germline V gives CDR1 LNHNV, CDR2 YYDKDF (reference sequence). The CDR3 region has the DNA TGTGCCACCAGCAGGGACCTCACAGATACGCAGTATTTT. This translates into CATSRDLTDTQYF.

The genes are TRBV20-1 and TRBJ2-7; a weak D match, TRBD2 (5 bases). The V gene's germline CDR1 is DFQATT and CDR2 SNEGSKA (reference sequence). CDR3 size: 14 residues. With 0 bases removed from V and 4 bases from J, the gap between germline ends came to 13 bases. DNA for the CDR3: TGCAGTGCTAGAGACTCCGGGATCTCATACGAGCAGTACTTC. It encodes CSARDSGISYEQYF.

This clonotype has ten or more counts. V usage is TRBV7-9 and J usage is TRBJ2-6; D is ambiguous. Trimming removed 0 bases at V and 2 bases at J, with 5 bases between. Germline V gene sequence: CDR1 SEHNR, CDR2 FQNEAQ (reference sequence). This CDR3 is 15 amino acids long. The CDR3 DNA reads as TGTGCCAGCAGCTTAGCAGGGCCTGGGGCCAACGTCCTGACTTTC. This translates into CASSLAGPGANVLTF.

This clonotype came up a few times. The chain recombines TRBV7-2 with TRBJ2-2; the D is unclear. The CDR3 contains 15 residues. V was pared by 6 bases and J by 0 bases, with 11 bases between. CDR1 and CDR2 (germline): SGHTA, FQGNSA. The DNA for the CDR3 is TGTGCCAGCAGGTTGAGTATCGCGAACACCGGGGAGCTGTTTTTT. Translation gives CASRLSIANTGELFF.

In its sample, this clonotype was seen many times. The chain has TRBV15 and TRBJ1-1, with 9 bases identical to TRBD1. J was trimmed by 4 bases and V by 3 bases; bases with no gene match: 3. The CDR3 is 14 residues long. Germline assignment: CDR1 LNHNV and CDR2 YYDKDF (reference sequence). This CDR3 reads CATSSHRGPTEAFF. The DNA for the CDR3 is TGTGCCACCAGCAGCCACAGGGGGCCCACTGAAGCTTTCTTT.

Remarks on this clonotype: This could be a read error, since a much larger clone is one nucleotide away. This rearrangement joins TRBV2 to TRBJ1-1; no clear D. This CDR3 is built from 13 residues. Germline V gene sequence: CDR1 SNHLY, CDR2 FYNNEI. This CDR3 reads CASSVQANTEALF. As DNA, the CDR3 is TGTGCCAGCAGTGTCCAAGCGAACACTGAAGCTCTCTTT. The full variable domain, with the rest looked up from reference TRBV2 and TRBJ1-1, is EPEVTQTPSHQVTQMGQEVILRCVPISNHLYFYWYRQILGQKVEFLVSFYNNEISEKSEIFDDQFSVERPDGSNFTLKIRSTKLEDSAMYFCASSVQANTEALFGQGTRLTVV.

This clonotype was recorded many times. V usage is TRBV5-5 and J usage is TRBJ2-7; D not resolved. Germline V gives CDR1 SGHKS, CDR2 YYEKEE (reference sequence). The CDR3 totals 12 residues. V was trimmed by 4 bases and J by 2 bases, leaving 7 bases between them. CDR3 nucleotide sequence: TGTGCCAGCAGCCCCTTTCCCTACGAGCAGTACTTC. Translation: CASSPFPYEQYF.

This clonotype was seen repeatedly, ten times or more. The chain combines TRBV20-1 with TRBJ2-7; the match to TRBD1 covers 9 bases. The V gene's germline CDR1 is DFQATT and CDR2 SNEGSKA (reference sequence). The junction had 4 bases not matched to a gene; V was cut back by 6 bases and J by 4 bases. CDR3 length: 12 residues. The chain's CDR3 is CSATDRGYEQYF. In DNA form, the CDR3 reads TGCAGTGCCACGGACAGGGGTTACGAGCAGTACTTC.

Concerning this clonotype: A much larger clone lies a single base off, so this may be a read error. This rearrangement joins TRBV30 to TRBJ1-1; the match to TRBD1 covers 7 bases. This CDR3 is built from 16 residues. CDR1 is GTSNPN and CDR2 is SVGIG in the germline V gene (reference sequence). Written as DNA, the CDR3 is TGTGCCCGGAGTGGGGGGCCACAAGGGGGCCTTACTGAAGCTTTCTTT. Its protein product is CARSGGPQGGLTEAFF.

At least ten counts were recorded for this clonotype. For the CDR3, the DNA is TGTGCCAGCAGCCACATGGAAAACACCATATATTTT. Translation: CASSHMENTIYF. The chain joins TRBV7-2 to TRBJ1-3; D gene unclear. Germline loops: CDR1 SGHTA, CDR2 FQGNSA. V lost 5 bases and J 6 bases, leaving 8 bases between the germline ends. The CDR3 extends over 12 amino acids.

This clonotype was detected many times. The V call is TRBV2, the J call TRBJ1-4, with 10 bases lining up with TRBD1. Germline V gene lookup returns CDR1 SNHLY and CDR2 FYNNEI. V was pared by 6 bases and J by 5 bases, with 3 bases of the junction left unmatched. The CDR3 extends over 14 amino acids. In nucleotides, the CDR3 is TGTGCCAGCAGCGCGGGACAGGGGAATGAAAAACTGTTTTTT. It translates to CASSAGQGNEKLFF.

This clonotype was seen ten or more times. This chain joins TRBV11-2 and TRBJ1-1, with 8 bases aligning to TRBD1. The CDR3 has 21 amino acids. Germline V lookup: CDR1 SGHAT, CDR2 FQNNGV. V gave up 5 bases and J gave up 11 bases; unmatched junction bases: 34. CDR3 nucleotide sequence: TGTGCCAGCAGCCGAGAGGGCCAGGGGGCGCTTCGTAGGTCAACCCCGGTTGGGGCTTTCTTT. Protein: CASSREGQGALRRSTPVGAFF.

The chain carries TRBV5-1 and TRBJ2-6; a weak D match, TRBD2 (7 bases). Trimming removed 5 bases from V and 1 base from J, with 16 bases in between. Germline V gene sequence: CDR1 SGHRS, CDR2 YFSETQ. The CDR3 length is 17 residues. The chain's CDR3 is CASSRGGGSSGANVLTF. The CDR3 DNA reads TGCGCCAGCAGTAGAGGGGGGGGTTCGTCTGGGGCCAACGTCCTGACTTTC.

This clonotype was observed many times. The genes are TRBV24-1 and TRBJ2-3; 11 bases fit TRBD1. CDR1 KGHDR and CDR2 SFDVKD come from the germline V gene. V dropped 4 bases and J dropped 1; count of bases not matched to a gene: 3. The CDR3 runs to 16 residues. CDR3 residues: CATSDRTGGGTDTQYF. The CDR3 nucleotides are TGTGCCACCAGTGACCGGACAGGGGGCGGCACAGATACGCAGTATTTT.

This clonotype has a count of ten or more. The rearrangement uses TRBV5-1 and TRBJ1-1; D gene uncertain. The CDR3 runs 14 residues. The germline V gene has CDR1 SGHRS and CDR2 YFSETQ. Trimming shortened V by 1 base and J by 1 base, and 8 bases separated the two germline ends. The CDR3 DNA sequence: TGCGCCAGCAGCTTGTTCCCAGGGAACACTGAAGCTTTCTTT. As protein: CASSLFPGNTEAFF.

This clonotype was counted between two and nine times. A much larger clone differs from this one at a single base, so this may be a read error. V is TRBV15 and J is TRBJ1-4, with a tentative D call TRBD1 (5 bases). CDR1 and CDR2 (germline): LNHNV, YYDKDF (reference sequence). The CDR3 is made up of 12 amino acids. In nucleotides, the CDR3 is TGTGCCACCGGGACCTCTAATGAAGAACTGTTTTTT. This translates into CATGTSNEELFF.

This sequence joins TRBV5-6 and TRBJ1-3; D gene unclear. V gave up 6 bases and J gave up 2 bases, with 12 bases separating them. Germline CDR1 and CDR2: SGHDT and YYEEEE. The CDR3 is 14 residues long. The DNA of the CDR3 is TGTGCCAGCATCCGAGGGATACCTGGAAACACCATATATTTT. This translates into CASIRGIPGNTIYF.

The CDR3 loop reads CASSIGGGPRVPYNEQFF. DNA of the CDR3: TGTGCCAGTAGTATTGGGGGAGGGCCGAGGGTCCCCTACAATGAGCAGTTCTTC. This rearrangement joins TRBV19 to TRBJ2-1, with 7 bases that match TRBD2. The V and J ends lost 3 bases and 2 bases, in that order; junction bases with no gene match: 13. Per germline, CDR1 LNHDA and CDR2 SQIVND (reference sequence). This CDR3 is built from 18 residues.

Remarks on this clonotype: This may be a read error, as it is one base from a much larger clone. The chain recombines TRBV11-3 with TRBJ2-7, with 10 bases aligning to TRBD1. CDR1 SGHNT and CDR2 YENEEA come from the germline V gene. CDR3 length: 16 amino acids. After removal of 5 bases from V and 4 bases from J, the junction contained 11 bases not matched to a gene. CDR3 residues: CASSPGFGDRGYEQYF. For the CDR3, the DNA is TGTGCCAGCAGCCCCGGGTTCGGGGACAGGGGTTACGAGCAGTACTTC. The full variable domain, its missing parts supplied by reference TRBV11-3 and TRBJ2-7, is EAGVVQSPRYKIIEKKQPVAFWCNPISGHNTLYWYLQNLGQGPELLIRYENEEAVDDSQLPKDRFSAERLKGVDSTLKIQPAELGDSAVYLCASSPGFGDRGYEQYFGPGTRLTVT.